These 27 T cell receptor beta chains came from one sample sequenced in a study of cytomegalovirus exposure and HLA in healthy donors. Amplification used 60 Vbeta primers and 13 Jbeta primers. The data were produced by immunoSEQ multiplex PCR, yet TCRdb's version contains in-frame clones alone and is incomplete. Of roughly 140,000 clones listed, approximately 83% were seen once; the top ten hold approximately 1.6%. Sequencing input: PBMCs. Every receptor here comes from a woman in her 40s in good health and CMV-seronegative.

The chain has TRBV19 and TRBJ2-5; the D gene is possibly TRBD2 (5 bases). CDR3 length equals 11 residues. Trimming removed 7 bases at V and 7 bases at J, with 10 bases between. Germline V gene lookup returns CDR1 LNHDA and CDR2 SQIVND (reference sequence). The CDR3 DNA follows: TGTGCCAGTACGTTTGGGAGGACCCAGTACTTC. This translates into CASTFGRTQYF.

CDR3 region: CASSQEPGQGGVEAFF. The CDR3 DNA sequence: TGTGCCAGCAGCCAAGAGCCAGGACAGGGCGGCGTTGAAGCTTTCTTT. V is TRBV14 and J is TRBJ1-1, with 8 bases identical to TRBD1. The V and J ends lost 0 bases and 7 bases, in that order; junction bases with no gene match: 10. From germline, CDR1 is SGHDN and CDR2 FVKESK. The CDR3 has 16 amino acids.

This clone was picked up a small number of times. The chain has TRBV10-2 and TRBJ2-7; TRBD1 matches at 8 bases. The V gene end was trimmed by 8 bases and the J gene end by 5 bases; junction bases not matched to a gene: 8. Germline values: CDR1 WSHSY, CDR2 SAAADI. This CDR3 comprises 13 residues. The CDR3 DNA reads TGCGCCAGCCTAGGACAGGGCCCGCACGAGCAGTACTTC. Its protein product is CASLGQGPHEQYF.

The chain uses TRBV19 and TRBJ1-5; 10 bases are shared with TRBD1. Germline V gene data show CDR1 as LNHDA and CDR2 as SQIVND (reference sequence). This CDR3 is built from 14 residues. Trimming took 5 bases from V and 4 from J; bases not matched to a gene: 2. Here the CDR3 DNA reads TGTGCCAGTAGTTGGACAGGGGGAAATCAGCCCCAGCATTTT. Translating gives CASSWTGGNQPQHF.

The chain employs TRBV6-1 and TRBJ2-3, with 15 bases fitting TRBD2. Germline V CDR1 and CDR2: MNHNS, SASEGT. V trimming: 2 bases; J trimming: 2 bases; junction bases outside the gene matches: 8. The CDR3 runs to 19 residues. This CDR3 reads CASSEFGLAGGTSTDTQYF. CDR3 coding DNA: TGTGCCAGCAGTGAATTTGGACTAGCGGGGGGGACCTCCACAGATACGCAGTATTTT.

This clone was detected a few times. This rearrangement joins TRBV4-1 to TRBJ1-5; TRBD1 might be the D (6 bases). CDR1 MGHRA and CDR2 YSYEKL come from the germline V gene. CDR3 length: 16 amino acids. V was pared by 0 bases and J by 2 bases, with 11 bases between. The CDR3 here is CASSQENRARNQPQHF. The CDR3 bases are TGCGCCAGCAGCCAAGAGAACAGGGCTCGCAATCAGCCCCAGCATTTT.

The V gene is TRBV9, the J gene TRBJ2-3, with 12 bases matching TRBD2. Germline V gene sequence: CDR1 SGDLS, CDR2 YYNGEE. The CDR3 runs 18 residues. J lost 4 bases, V lost 0 bases, and 9 bases had no gene match. CDR3 coding DNA: TGTGCCAGCAGCGTAGCCGGGGCTAGCGGGGGGGCAGCAGATACGCAGTATTTT. Protein product: CASSVAGASGGAADTQYF.

A few counts support this clone. The genes are TRBV9 and TRBJ2-1, with 10 bases aligning to TRBD2. Germline values: CDR1 SGDLS, CDR2 YYNGEE. CDR3 length equals 15 residues. With V trimmed by 4 bases and J by 4 bases, 5 bases remained unmatched. The DNA of the CDR3 is TGTGCCAGCAGCCCCCGGACTAGCGGTTACAATGAGCAGTTCTTC. The encoded protein is CASSPRTSGYNEQFF.

This clone appeared once. The rearrangement uses TRBV5-1 and TRBJ2-7; 9 positions agree with TRBD1. The V segment lost 3 bases and the J segment 5 bases; nucleotides outside the gene matches: 3. This CDR3 comprises 13 residues. Germline V gene sequence: CDR1 SGHRS, CDR2 YFSETQ. The DNA of the CDR3 is TGCGCCAGCAGCTATACAGGGGGCCACGAGCAGTACTTC. The encoded protein is CASSYTGGHEQYF.

This chain links TRBV7-8 with TRBJ2-3; a weak D match, TRBD2 (5 bases). The germline V and J ends were trimmed by 3 bases and 6 bases, with 10 bases remaining between them. Germline V gives CDR1 SGHVS, CDR2 FQNEAQ. The CDR3 totals 13 residues. CDR3 protein: CASSFRGGDTQYF. CDR3 nucleotides: TGTGCCAGCAGCTTTCGTGGCGGGGATACGCAGTATTTT.

The chain employs TRBV6-5 and TRBJ2-7; 7 bases line up with TRBD1. The germline V gene encodes CDR1 MNHEY and CDR2 SVGAGI. CDR3 length equals 15 residues. The trim removed 5 bases at V and 2 bases at J, leaving 9 bases unmatched. The CDR3 region is CASSLTGSPTYEQYF. Written as DNA, the CDR3 is TGTGCCAGCAGTCTGACAGGGTCCCCTACCTACGAGCAGTACTTC.

The rearrangement links TRBV2 to TRBJ1-2, with 9 bases identical to TRBD1. Germline values: CDR1 SNHLY, CDR2 FYNNEI. The junction had 8 bases not matched to a gene; V was cut back by 4 bases and J by 8 bases. The CDR3 consists of 14 residues. Written as DNA, the CDR3 is TGTGCCAGCAGTGTGACAGATACAGGGGGCGGCTACACCTTC. This codes for CASSVTDTGGGYTF. Filled out from reference TRBV2 and TRBJ1-2, the complete variable domain reads EPEVTQTPSHQVTQMGQEVILRCVPISNHLYFYWYRQILGQKVEFLVSFYNNEISEKSEIFDDQFSVERPDGSNFTLKIRSTKLEDSAMYFCASSVTDTGGGYTFGSGTRLTVV.

V usage is TRBV2 and J usage is TRBJ2-1; 11 bases agree with TRBD2. J was trimmed by 2 bases and V by 4 bases; bases with no gene match: 1. CDR1 and CDR2 (germline): SNHLY, FYNNEI. The CDR3 has 15 amino acids. DNA for the CDR3: TGTGCCAGCAGTGCGGGACTAGCGGCCTACAATGAGCAGTTCTTC. Its translation is CASSAGLAAYNEQFF. Full variable domain (outside the CDR3, taken from reference TRBV2 and TRBJ2-1): EPEVTQTPSHQVTQMGQEVILRCVPISNHLYFYWYRQILGQKVEFLVSFYNNEISEKSEIFDDQFSVERPDGSNFTLKIRSTKLEDSAMYFCASSAGLAAYNEQFFGPGTRLTVL.

Regarding this clone: One end of the junction fails to match germline, which may point to a read error. The chain combines TRBV6-1 with TRBJ2-1; 7 bases match TRBD1. CDR1 is MNHNS and CDR2 is SASEGT in the germline V gene. The CDR3 runs to 15 residues. The CDR3 coding sequence is TGTGCCAGCAGGGAAGACAGGGTGTTGGACAATGAGCAGTTCTTC. This gives the protein CASREDRVLDNEQFF.

In its sample, this clone was seen a few times. This chain links TRBV5-5 with TRBJ1-2; D gene ambiguous. Per the germline V gene, CDR1 is SGHKS and CDR2 is YYEKEE (reference sequence). The CDR3 sequence is 11 residues long. V gave up 2 bases and J gave up 9 bases, with 8 bases separating them. The DNA of the CDR3 is TGTGCCAGCAGCTTAGAGGTCAGCTACACCTTC. Residues: CASSLEVSYTF.

The chain uses TRBV5-1 and TRBJ1-6; 9 nucleotides line up with TRBD1. This CDR3 is built from 16 residues. V lost 4 bases and J lost 5; bases outside the gene matches: 7. CDR1 and CDR2 (germline): SGHRS, YFSETQ. The CDR3: CASSLTGGLDNSPLHF. The CDR3 DNA follows: TGCGCCAGCAGCCTCACAGGGGGCTTGGATAATTCACCCCTCCACTTT.

The rearrangement uses TRBV5-1 and TRBJ1-5; 7 nucleotides line up with TRBD1. The CDR3 length is 15 residues. V shed 0 bases, J shed 7 bases, and the junction held 7 bases outside the gene matches. The germline V gene has CDR1 SGHRS and CDR2 YFSETQ. The CDR3 DNA reads TGCGCCAGCAGCTTGGAAGGGGGCTCGGGCCAGCCCCAGCATTTT. Its translation: CASSLEGGSGQPQHF.

The chain links TRBV4-1 to TRBJ1-2, with D uncertain. Germline loops: CDR1 MGHRA, CDR2 YSYEKL. The V end was cut by 4 bases, the J end by 0 bases, with 15 bases between. This CDR3 contains 16 residues. CDR3 sequence (DNA): TGCGCCAGCAGCCTATTCTCCGGGGTAACTAACTATGGCTACACCTTC. Translated, it gives CASSLFSGVTNYGYTF.

The V call is TRBV6-5, the J call TRBJ1-5; D is unresolved. Germline V gene lookup returns CDR1 MNHEY and CDR2 SVGAGI. Trimming left V 5 bases short and J 9 bases short, with 11 bases between. This CDR3 has 12 residues. In DNA form, the CDR3 reads TGTGCCAGCAGTCCTGCGGGCCGGCCCCAGCATTTT. Encoded protein: CASSPAGRPQHF.

For the CDR3, the DNA is TGTGCCATCAGTGATCCGGGATGGGAAAATCAGCCCCAGCATTTT. As protein: CAISDPGWENQPQHF. The rearrangement uses TRBV10-3 and TRBJ1-5; no clear D. Germline assignment: CDR1 ENHRY and CDR2 SYGVKD. The CDR3 runs to 15 residues. Deletions cut 3 bases from V and 4 bases from J, with 13 bases between.

This clone was counted once. The chain combines TRBV5-1 with TRBJ2-1, with a possible D match to TRBD2 (5 bases). Between the trimmed V and J ends, which lost 2 bases and 0 bases, there was a span of 12 bases. The CDR3 loop spans 16 amino acids. The germline gives CDR1 SGHRS, CDR2 YFSETQ. CDR3: CASSFLERSSYNEQFF. The CDR3 DNA follows: TGCGCCAGCAGCTTCCTGGAGCGGTCCTCCTACAATGAGCAGTTCTTC. Variable domain in full (rest from reference TRBV5-1 and TRBJ2-1): KAGVTQTPRYLIKTRGQQVTLSCSPISGHRSVSWYQQTPGQGLQFLFEYFSETQRNKGNFPGRFSGRQFSNSRSEMNVSTLELGDSALYLCASSFLERSSYNEQFFGPGTRLTVL.

The chain combines TRBV7-6 with TRBJ1-2, with 10 nucleotides matching TRBD1. Germline CDR1 SGHVS, CDR2 FNYEAQ. CDR3 length: 14 residues. V gave up 5 bases and J gave up 8 bases; unmatched junction bases: 8. CDR3 nucleotides: TGTGCCAGCAGCCCTACGACAGGGGGCGGGGGCTACACCTTC. This translates into CASSPTTGGGGYTF.

As for this clone: Its ends do not fully match the called genes, so a read error is possible. Distinct nucleotide sequences in the sample also encode this CDR3. The CDR3 sequence: CASSQVIGTSGLTQYF. The CDR3, as DNA: TGTGCCAGCAGCCAAGTTATTGGGACTAGCGGGCTCACGCAGTATTTT. The chain combines TRBV4-1 with TRBJ2-3, with 12 bases matching TRBD2. The germline CDR1 and CDR2 sequences are MGHRA and YSYEKL. The length of the CDR3 is 16 residues.

The sample holds one count of this clone. J is TRBJ2-1 and V is TRBV7-9; 7 nucleotides align to TRBD1. The V gene's germline CDR1 is SEHNR and CDR2 FQNEAQ (reference sequence). Trimming at V came to 5 bases and at J to 14 bases, leaving 12 bases not matched to a gene. This CDR3 has 13 amino acids. Here the CDR3 reads CASSPTGQNKEFF. For the CDR3, the DNA is TGTGCCAGCAGCCCGACAGGGCAAAACAAGGAGTTCTTC.

This clone was recorded once. V and J are TRBV7-9 and TRBJ1-3; D call uncertain. This CDR3 spans 17 amino acids. Germline loops: CDR1 SEHNR, CDR2 FQNEAQ (reference sequence). The CDR3 sequence: CSTPLFQDSSSGNTIYF. The CDR3 DNA reads TGTTCCACCCCTCTCTTTCAGGACTCAAGCTCTGGAAACACCATATATTTT.

This clone came up a few times. The chain carries TRBV6-5 and TRBJ2-3; perhaps TRBD1 as D (5 bases). Trimming shortened V by 6 bases and J by 1 base, and 11 bases separated the two germline ends. This CDR3 is built from 14 residues. Germline loops: CDR1 MNHEY, CDR2 SVGAGI. The CDR3 nucleotides are TGTGCCAGCAGGAGTGGCAGGGGCACAGATACGCAGTATTTT. This translates into CASRSGRGTDTQYF.

The chain has TRBV9 and TRBJ2-3, with 10 bases that match TRBD2. V shed 1 base and J 2 bases; nucleotides not matched to a gene: 1. The CDR3 loop spans 15 amino acids. Germline CDR1 SGDLS, CDR2 YYNGEE. The CDR3 region is CASSVTSGATDTQYF. As DNA, the CDR3 is TGTGCCAGCAGCGTAACTAGCGGGGCCACAGATACGCAGTATTTT.